This TCR beta chain was documented in a study of technical replicates of blood from a handful of donors. Sequencing was performed with immunoSEQ multiplex PCR; in TCRdb, only in-frame clones are kept and a portion is missing. The table shows around 98,000 clones, with 95% occurring only once. Germline V gene data show CDR1 as MDHEN and CDR2 as SYDVKM. The CDR3 has 15 residues. Trimming removed 3 bases from V and 3 bases from J, with 11 bases in between. This chain joins TRBV28 and TRBJ2-2; D is unclear. This TCR derives from a human donor in good health. What was sequenced was T cells isolated from PBMCs. Written as DNA, the CDR3 is TGTGCCAGCAGTTTCGTCTCGGGTTACACCGGGGAGCTGTTTTTT. This encodes CASSFVSGYTGELFF.